This TCR beta chain was profiled in a study of cytomegalovirus exposure and HLA in healthy donors. Overall study findings and caveats: Later work found that TCR association rates differed between HLA loci; DRB1 had the most and HLA-C the fewest.

Concerning this clone: Its antigen is still unknown.

Germline V gives CDR1 DFQATT, CDR2 SNEGSKA (reference sequence). The V end lost 5 bases, the J end lost 1 base, and 5 bases lay between the germline ends. There are 11 residues in the CDR3. The PCR employed 60 Vbeta primers together with 13 Jbeta primers. The table came from immunoSEQ multiplex PCR; TCRdb's copy has only in-frame clones and leaves some out. Of approximately 190,000 clones in the sample, roughly 80% were seen once. The TCR comes from a man aged 50 or older in good health and CMV-seronegative. This chain uses TRBV20-1 with TRBJ1-1; unclear D gene. Sequenced: PBMCs. This CDR3 is CSAEGNTEAFF. The CDR3, as DNA: TGCAGTGCTGAGGGGAACACTGAAGCTTTCTTT.